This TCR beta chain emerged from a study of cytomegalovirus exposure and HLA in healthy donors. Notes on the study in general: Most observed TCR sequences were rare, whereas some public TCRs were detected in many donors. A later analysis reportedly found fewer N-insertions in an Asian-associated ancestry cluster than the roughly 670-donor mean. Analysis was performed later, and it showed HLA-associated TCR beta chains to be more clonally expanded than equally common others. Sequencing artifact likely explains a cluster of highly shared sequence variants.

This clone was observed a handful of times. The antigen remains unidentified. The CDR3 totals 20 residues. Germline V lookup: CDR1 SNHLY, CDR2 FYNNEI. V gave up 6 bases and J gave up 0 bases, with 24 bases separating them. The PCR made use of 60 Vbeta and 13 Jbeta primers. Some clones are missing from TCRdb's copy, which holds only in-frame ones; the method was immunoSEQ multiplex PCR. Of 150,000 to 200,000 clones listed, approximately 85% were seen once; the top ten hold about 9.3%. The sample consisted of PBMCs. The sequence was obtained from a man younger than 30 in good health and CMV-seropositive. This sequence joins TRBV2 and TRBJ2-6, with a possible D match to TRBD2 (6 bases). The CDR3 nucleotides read TGTGCCAGCAGCGCAGTTGGAACGGGACTCCGGAGCTCTGGGGCCAACGTCCTGACTTTC. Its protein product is CASSAVGTGLRSSGANVLTF.